Sequencing of this TCR beta chain was carried out in a study of T cells expressing NK-cell markers. Study-level background: There were seven HCMV-seropositive donors and one seronegative donor among the eight sequenced.

A 5'RACE template switching approach incorporating UMIs was used to make TCR beta cDNA. Reanalyzing the 5' RACE reads, TCRdb keeps one entry per CDR3 protein, without DNA. The sample has fewer than 550,000 distinct CDR3 sequences. As concerns this clonotype: Its antigen is undetermined.

Study findings and constraints: Once again these clonotypes came out on top in the CD3+CD56-NKG2C+ fraction of a few donors.

The CDR3 consists of 18 residues. Germline values: CDR1 MNHNY, CDR2 SVGAGI (reference sequence). The source is a woman in her 50s in good health. Sequencing used blood T cells: a sorted CD56 or NKG2C T cell subset, CD4+ or CD8+ T cells, or bulk PBMC T cells (not recorded which). V and J are TRBV6-6 and TRBJ2-1. The CDR3 loop reads CASRGVSGYAVSYNEQFF.